This T cell receptor (beta chain) was profiled in a study of blood T cells in healthy people across ages. Points from the study as a whole: Across the age range, TCR beta diversity per million T cells fell in a roughly linear way. Strong correlation was found linking TCR beta diversity to naive T cell percentage.

The CDR3 contains 15 residues. Germline CDR1 and CDR2: SGHDN and FVKESK. The junction had 6 bases not matched to a gene; V was cut back by 0 bases and J by 10 bases. Note on this clonotype: Its antigen remains unknown.

Combining a sample-barcoded 5' primer with a J-beta primer mix, a second PCR ran for 7 to 11 cycles. TCRdb reanalysed the 5' RACE reads using MiXCR and keeps one entry per CDR3 protein. The table shows a few hundred thousand distinct CDR3 sequences, with about half occurring only once. Each donor was a healthy Caucasian individual from Russia, aged roughly 6 to 95. Researchers isolated at least 6 million PBMCs per sample. This chain joins TRBV14 and TRBJ1-6; the match to TRBD1 covers 7 bases. Material: blood. This TCR was recovered from a man between 60 and 75 years old in good health. The CDR3 protein is CASSQEGQGGSPLHF. The DNA of the CDR3 is TGTGCCAGCAGCCAAGAAGGGCAGGGGGGATCACCCCTCCACTTT.